Following are 23 T cell receptor beta chains from one sample sequenced in a study of synovial regulatory T cells in juvenile arthritis. Measured with immunoSEQ multiplex PCR; TCRdb has only the in-frame clones, and not every one. The sample holds 8,000 to 10,000 clones. Sequences were obtained from Treg cells from blood. Subset in this sample: remaining (HLA-DR-negative) circulating blood Treg cells. These receptors all stem from a donor under 30 with juvenile idiopathic arthritis.

The J gene is TRBJ1-5, the V gene TRBV10-2; TCRdb selects TRBD1, and the lack of DNA leaves this call unchecked. Germline CDR1 reads WSHSY; CDR2 reads SAAADI. The CDR3 runs to 13 residues. The protein alone is recorded here. CDR3 amino acids: CASSQSAPQPQHF.

The chain combines TRBV7-6 with TRBJ1-2; TCRdb outputs TRBD1, but without DNA this stays unchecked. Germline CDR1 SGHVS, CDR2 FNYEAQ. CDR3 size: 15 residues. A DNA sequence was not provided. This CDR3 reads CASSLDPEGDYGYTF.

The V and J genes are TRBV5-1 and TRBJ1-1. Germline V gene data show CDR1 as SGHRS and CDR2 as YFSETQ. The CDR3 is 11 residues long. Only the protein is on record. The CDR3 here is CASSNLRMAFF.

The chain carries TRBV5-6 and TRBJ2-2; TCRdb's D call of TRBD2 is untestable without DNA. CDR3 length: 15 amino acids. A DNA sequence was not provided. The germline CDR1 and CDR2 sequences are SGHDT and YYEEEE. CDR3 sequence: CASSITWTNTGELFF.

CDR3 sequence reads: CASSSLAGGAHEQYF. The chain links TRBV5-1 to TRBJ2-7; checking the TCRdb D call of TRBD2 is not possible without DNA. Germline CDR1 reads SGHRS; CDR2 reads YFSETQ. CDR3 length: 15 residues. No DNA is given.

The J gene is TRBJ2-5, the V gene TRBV19; no DNA is available, so the TRBD2 call from TCRdb remains unchecked. Germline V CDR1 and CDR2: LNHDA, SQIVND (reference sequence). CDR3 length equals 13 residues. No DNA sequence was recorded. This chain's CDR3 is CASSSGRGETQYF.

This chain's CDR3 is CASSEGISYEQYF. The chain couples TRBV27 to TRBJ2-7; TCRdb returns TRBD2, unconfirmable since there is no DNA. Germline V CDR1 and CDR2: MNHEY, SMNVEV (reference sequence). This CDR3 contains 13 residues. This entry has no DNA.

This chain joins TRBV28 and TRBJ2-7; TCRdb designates TRBD2, a call that cannot be tested without DNA. The CDR3 spans 14 residues. No DNA is listed. Germline loops: CDR1 MDHEN, CDR2 SYDVKM. This CDR3 reads CASSFGLSPYEQYF.

V gene TRBV6-5 combines with J gene TRBJ1-1; the TCRdb D gene call, TRBD1, has no DNA to confirm it. Germline V CDR1 and CDR2: MNHEY, SVGAGI. The CDR3 totals 12 residues. No nucleotide data were recorded. The CDR3 loop is CASSYSGRGAFF.

Here the CDR3 reads CASSFGAGGSYEQYF. The gene calls are TRBV7-9 and TRBJ2-7; TCRdb lists TRBD1, though no DNA is available to test this call. The CDR3 is made up of 15 amino acids. The DNA is unrecorded. The germline gives CDR1 SEHNR, CDR2 FQNEAQ (reference sequence).

The chain combines TRBV19 with TRBJ2-2; as DNA is missing, the TRBD2 call by TCRdb cannot be tested. The CDR3 runs 17 residues. No coding sequence is recorded. Germline V lookup: CDR1 LNHDA, CDR2 SQIVND (reference sequence). The CDR3 protein is CASSVRLAGAYTGELFF. The variable domain in full, completed from reference TRBV19 and TRBJ2-2, reads DGGITQSPKYLFRKEGQNVTLSCEQNLNHDAMYWYRQDPGQGLRLIYYSQIVNDFQKGDIAEGYSVSREKKESFPLTVTSAQKNPTAFYLCASSVRLAGAYTGELFFGEGSRLTVL.

The chain recombines TRBV5-1 with TRBJ1-1; TCRdb indicates TRBD1, and absent DNA this call remains unverified. The CDR3 is 15 residues long. DNA is not recorded here. CDR1 is SGHRS, CDR2 YFSETQ, per germline. CDR3 sequence reads: CASSFPRQGGTEAFF.

V gene TRBV4-1 combines with J gene TRBJ2-2; TCRdb indicates TRBD1, and absent DNA this call remains unverified. The CDR3 has 16 amino acids. The nucleotide record is missing. Germline V CDR1 and CDR2: MGHRA, YSYEKL. This CDR3 reads CASSQEGQGYTGELFF.

This chain connects TRBV28 to TRBJ1-2; without DNA, the TCRdb call of TRBD1 cannot be checked. The germline gives CDR1 MDHEN, CDR2 SYDVKM. This CDR3 spans 13 amino acids. No DNA is recorded. CDR3 residues: CASSLWSRGRHTF.

J is TRBJ2-3 and V is TRBV28; the TRBD2 assignment by TCRdb is unverifiable without DNA. This CDR3 is built from 14 residues. No DNA accompanies this entry. Per germline, CDR1 MDHEN and CDR2 SYDVKM. The CDR3 is CASSIPGLKDTQYF.

The J gene is TRBJ2-3, the V gene TRBV6-5; the D gene TCRdb calls, TRBD2, cannot be checked with no DNA. The CDR3 is 13 amino acids. Only the protein is on record. The V gene's germline CDR1 is MNHEY and CDR2 SVGAGI. This CDR3 is CASRLAGVGTQYF.

The chain joins TRBV5-1 to TRBJ2-3; absent DNA, TCRdb's TRBD2 call cannot be checked. This CDR3 has 15 amino acids. Only the protein is available. Germline V lookup: CDR1 SGHRS, CDR2 YFSETQ. CDR3 in amino acids: CASSLDLAGTDTQYF.

V is TRBV19 and J is TRBJ1-3; without DNA, the TCRdb call of TRBD1 cannot be checked. The CDR3 is made up of 15 amino acids. No DNA sequence was recorded. CDR1 and CDR2 (germline): LNHDA, SQIVND (reference sequence). CDR3 sequence: CASSMPRVSGNTIYF.

The chain combines TRBV4-1 with TRBJ2-7; the D call from TCRdb, TRBD2, cannot be confirmed without DNA. The CDR3 runs 16 residues. No nucleotide data were recorded. The germline CDR1 and CDR2 sequences are MGHRA and YSYEKL. CDR3 region: CASSPMLAGVVYEQYF.

The rearrangement links TRBV28 to TRBJ1-2; the D call of TRBD1 rests on TCRdb alone, since no DNA is present to check it. CDR1 and CDR2 from the germline V gene are MDHEN and SYDVKM. The CDR3 spans 15 residues. No DNA was logged. CDR3 amino acids: CASSLAGQGARGYTF.

The chain uses TRBV5-1 and TRBJ2-3; without DNA, the TCRdb call of TRBD2 cannot be checked. The CDR3 runs to 16 residues. The protein alone is recorded here. The V gene's germline CDR1 is SGHRS and CDR2 YFSETQ. This chain's CDR3 is CASSPPGGSSPDTQYF.

The V gene is TRBV19, the J gene TRBJ1-5; TCRdb lists TRBD1, though no DNA is available to test this call. The length of the CDR3 is 16 residues. Only the protein sequence is given. The germline CDR1 and CDR2 sequences are LNHDA and SQIVND (reference sequence). CDR3 in amino acids: CASSSRQGALGQPQHF.

This chain links TRBV5-1 with TRBJ1-1; TCRdb calls TRBD1, which cannot be checked without DNA. There are 12 residues in the CDR3. There is no recorded DNA. Germline V gene sequence: CDR1 SGHRS, CDR2 YFSETQ. CDR3: CASSDRGTEAFF.